This T cell receptor beta chain was documented in a study of OX40 agonist ivuxolimab in advanced cancers. Background on the study: Ivuxolimab, an agonist antibody against OX40 (CD134), was given to patients.

TCRdb's copy holds only in-frame clones and misses some; the assay was immunoSEQ multiplex PCR. In the table there are about 77,000 clones, 81% of which are singletons. CDR3 length: 13 amino acids. Germline assignment: CDR1 SGHKS and CDR2 YYEKEE (reference sequence). Germline trimming cut 3 bases from V and 10 bases from J; bases unmatched to any gene: 7. Sequenced material: CD4+ or CD8+ T cells sorted from blood, taken in a trial of the OX40 agonist ivuxolimab. The TCR sequence derives from an adult with an advanced solid tumor such as melanoma, head and neck, liver or kidney cancer. V gene TRBV5-5 combines with J gene TRBJ1-1; TRBD1 matches 9 bases. CDR3 in amino acids: CASSSIDRGGAFF. In nucleotides, the CDR3 is TGTGCCAGCAGCTCTATCGACAGGGGGGGAGCTTTCTTT.